This TCR beta chain emerged from a study of blood T cell repertoires in COVID-19. In the study overall: Samples representing acute and convalescent COVID-19 were sourced from the United States, Italy and Spain.

In the original analysis: Amplification with reference gene primers provided the estimates of nucleated cell counts. Sequencing was performed with immunoSEQ multiplex PCR; in TCRdb, only in-frame clones are kept and a portion is missing. V, J and clone size derive from that table, while D and trimming were established from the DNA sequence. The data contain tens of thousands of clones, 70% to 90% of them seen just once; the ten biggest clones take up 1% to 1.5%. Between the trimmed V and J ends, which lost 4 bases and 8 bases, there was a span of 20 bases. CDR1 and CDR2 from the germline V gene are LGHNA and YSLEER. The CDR3 covers 15 residues.

The sequence came from an elderly woman with acute or convalescent COVID-19. The J gene is TRBJ1-2, the V gene TRBV4-3, with D perhaps matching TRBD1 (6 bases). Sequenced material: peripheral blood. The CDR3 here is CASSRQRTVPGGYTF. The DNA for the CDR3 is TGCGCCAGCAGCCGCCAGAGGACAGTCCCAGGAGGCTACACCTTC.